This TCR beta chain was sequenced in a study of T cells in Graves' hyperthyroidism and ophthalmopathy. The CDR3 extends over 14 amino acids. J lost 2 bases, V lost 3 bases, and 0 bases had no gene match. CDR1 is SQVTM and CDR2 is ANQGSEA in the germline V gene. Amplification yielded TCR beta CDR3 regions, with RNA transcripts as the source. With the HTBI primer set, the TCR CDR3 went through a first round of RT-PCR. Using its own MiXCR run on the multiplex PCR reads, TCRdb lists one record per CDR3 protein. The table lists approximately 600,000 distinct CDR3 sequences, around 14% of them singletons. The chain couples TRBV29-1 to TRBJ1-3; the match to TRBD1 covers 11 bases. The material sequenced was blood. The receptor was isolated from a woman in her late teens or twenties with Graves' ophthalmopathy. The CDR3 bases are TGCAGCGTTGAGGACAGGGGGCCTGGAAACACCATATATTTT. It is translated as CSVEDRGPGNTIYF.